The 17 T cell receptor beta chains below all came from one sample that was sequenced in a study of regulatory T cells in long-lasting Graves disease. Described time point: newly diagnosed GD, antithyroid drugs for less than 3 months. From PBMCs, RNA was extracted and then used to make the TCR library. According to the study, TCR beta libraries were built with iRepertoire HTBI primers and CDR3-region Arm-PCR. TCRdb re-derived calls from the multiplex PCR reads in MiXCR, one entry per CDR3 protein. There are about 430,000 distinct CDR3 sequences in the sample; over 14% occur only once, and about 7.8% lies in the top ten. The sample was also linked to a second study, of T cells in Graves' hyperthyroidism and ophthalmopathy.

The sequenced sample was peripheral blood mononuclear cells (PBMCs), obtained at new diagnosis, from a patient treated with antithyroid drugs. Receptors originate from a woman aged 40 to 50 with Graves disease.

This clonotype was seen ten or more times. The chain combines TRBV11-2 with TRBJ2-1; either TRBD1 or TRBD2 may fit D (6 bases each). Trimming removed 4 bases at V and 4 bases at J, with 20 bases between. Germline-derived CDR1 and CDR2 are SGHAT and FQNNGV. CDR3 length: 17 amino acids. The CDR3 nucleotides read TGTGCCAGCAGCTCAGGAGAGGGGGGAGGTCTGTACAATGAGCAGTTCTTC. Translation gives CASSSGEGGGLYNEQFF.

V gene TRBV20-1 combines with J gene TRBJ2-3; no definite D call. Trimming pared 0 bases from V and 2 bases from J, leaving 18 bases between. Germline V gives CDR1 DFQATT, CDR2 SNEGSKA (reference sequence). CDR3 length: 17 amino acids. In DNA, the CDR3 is TGCAGTGCTAGAGATAAAAGGACCGGAACATCCACAGATACGCAGTATTTT. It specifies CSARDKRTGTSTDTQYF.

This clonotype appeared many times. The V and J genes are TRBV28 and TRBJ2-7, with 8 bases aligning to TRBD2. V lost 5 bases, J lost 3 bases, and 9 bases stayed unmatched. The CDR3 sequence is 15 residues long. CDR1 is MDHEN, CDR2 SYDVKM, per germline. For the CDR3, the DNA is TGTGCCAGCAGTGGAAGCGGGAGTGGGGACTACGAGCAGTACTTC. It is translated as CASSGSGSGDYEQYF.

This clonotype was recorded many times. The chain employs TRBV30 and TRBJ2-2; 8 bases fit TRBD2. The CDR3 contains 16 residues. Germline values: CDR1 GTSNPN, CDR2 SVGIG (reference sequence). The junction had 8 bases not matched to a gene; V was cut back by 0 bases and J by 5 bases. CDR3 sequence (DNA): TGTGCCTGGAGTGTACTGCGGCGGGAGGTTACCGGGGAGCTGTTTTTT. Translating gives CAWSVLRREVTGELFF.

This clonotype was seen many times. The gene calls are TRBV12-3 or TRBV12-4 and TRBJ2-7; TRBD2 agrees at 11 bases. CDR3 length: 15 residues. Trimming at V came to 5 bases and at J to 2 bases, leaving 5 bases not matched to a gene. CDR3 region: CASSRVTSGTYEQYF. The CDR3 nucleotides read TGTGCCAGCAGTCGCGTGACTAGCGGGACCTACGAGCAGTACTTC.

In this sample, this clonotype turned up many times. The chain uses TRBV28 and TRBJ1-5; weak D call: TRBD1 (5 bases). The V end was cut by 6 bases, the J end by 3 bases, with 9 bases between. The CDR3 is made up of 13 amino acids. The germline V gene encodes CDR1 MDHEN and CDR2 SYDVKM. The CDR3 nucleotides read TGTGCCAGCAGCCGGGACTTCAATCAGCCCCAGCATTTT. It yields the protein CASSRDFNQPQHF. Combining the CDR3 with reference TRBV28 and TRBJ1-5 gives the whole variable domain DVKVTQSSRYLVKRTGEKVFLECVQDMDHENMFWYRQDPGLGLRLIYFSYDVKMKEKGDIPEGYSVSREKKERFSLILESASTNQTSMYLCASSRDFNQPQHFGDGTRLSIL.

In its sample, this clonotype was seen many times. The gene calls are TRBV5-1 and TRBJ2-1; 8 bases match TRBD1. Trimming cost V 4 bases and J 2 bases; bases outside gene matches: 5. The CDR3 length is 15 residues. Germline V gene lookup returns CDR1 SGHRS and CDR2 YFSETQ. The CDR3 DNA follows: TGCGCCAGCAGCCTCCGGGACAGGACCTACAATGAGCAGTTCTTC. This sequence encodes CASSLRDRTYNEQFF. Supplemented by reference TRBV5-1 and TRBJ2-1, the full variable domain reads KAGVTQTPRYLIKTRGQQVTLSCSPISGHRSVSWYQQTPGQGLQFLFEYFSETQRNKGNFPGRFSGRQFSNSRSEMNVSTLELGDSALYLCASSLRDRTYNEQFFGPGTRLTVL.

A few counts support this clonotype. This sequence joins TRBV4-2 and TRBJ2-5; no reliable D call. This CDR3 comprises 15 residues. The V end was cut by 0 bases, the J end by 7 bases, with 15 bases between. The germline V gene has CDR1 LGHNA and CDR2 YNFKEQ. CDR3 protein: CASSQETSGGWTQYF. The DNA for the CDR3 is TGTGCCAGCAGCCAAGAGACGTCTGGTGGGTGGACCCAGTACTTC.

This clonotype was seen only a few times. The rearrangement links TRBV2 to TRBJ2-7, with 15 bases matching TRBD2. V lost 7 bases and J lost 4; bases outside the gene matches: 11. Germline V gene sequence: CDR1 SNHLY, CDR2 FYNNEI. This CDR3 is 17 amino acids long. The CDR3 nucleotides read TGTGCCAGCAACCCCCTGGGACTAGCGGGAGGTAGATACGAGCAGTACTTC. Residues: CASNPLGLAGGRYEQYF.

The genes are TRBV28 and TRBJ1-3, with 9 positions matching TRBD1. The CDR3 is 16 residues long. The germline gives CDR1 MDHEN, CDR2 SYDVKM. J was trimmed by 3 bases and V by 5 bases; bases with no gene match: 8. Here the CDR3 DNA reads TGTGCCAGCAGTCCATTCCCGGGACAGGGTGGAAACACCATATATTTT. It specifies CASSPFPGQGGNTIYF. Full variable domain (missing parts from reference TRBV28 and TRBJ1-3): DVKVTQSSRYLVKRTGEKVFLECVQDMDHENMFWYRQDPGLGLRLIYFSYDVKMKEKGDIPEGYSVSREKKERFSLILESASTNQTSMYLCASSPFPGQGGNTIYFGEGSWLTVV.

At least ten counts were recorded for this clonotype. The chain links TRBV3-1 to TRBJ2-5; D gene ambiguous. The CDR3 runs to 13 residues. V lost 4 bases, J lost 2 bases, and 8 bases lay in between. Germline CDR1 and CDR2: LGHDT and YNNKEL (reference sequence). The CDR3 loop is CASSPRSQETQYF. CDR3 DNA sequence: TGTGCCAGCAGCCCGAGGTCACAAGAGACCCAGTACTTC.

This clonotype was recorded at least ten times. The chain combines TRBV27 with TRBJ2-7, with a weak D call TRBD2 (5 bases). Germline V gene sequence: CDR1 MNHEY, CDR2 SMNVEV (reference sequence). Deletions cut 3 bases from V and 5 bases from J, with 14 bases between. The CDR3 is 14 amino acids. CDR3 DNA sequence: TGTGCCAGCAGTTTCAGGATCGGGGTCGACGAGCAGTACTTC. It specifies CASSFRIGVDEQYF.

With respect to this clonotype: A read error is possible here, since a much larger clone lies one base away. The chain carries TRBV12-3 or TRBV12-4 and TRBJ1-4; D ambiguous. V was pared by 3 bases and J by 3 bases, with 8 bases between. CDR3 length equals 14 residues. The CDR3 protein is CASSLLVSNEKLFF. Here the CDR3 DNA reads TGTGCCAGCAGTTTGTTGGTGTCTAATGAAAAACTGTTTTTT.

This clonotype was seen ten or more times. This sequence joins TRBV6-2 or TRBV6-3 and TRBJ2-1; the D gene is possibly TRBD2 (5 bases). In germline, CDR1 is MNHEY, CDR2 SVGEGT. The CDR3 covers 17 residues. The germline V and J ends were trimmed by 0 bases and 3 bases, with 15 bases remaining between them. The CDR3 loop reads CASSYSFAPDYYNEQFF. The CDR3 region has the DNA TGTGCCAGCAGTTACTCCTTCGCTCCAGACTACTACAATGAGCAGTTCTTC.

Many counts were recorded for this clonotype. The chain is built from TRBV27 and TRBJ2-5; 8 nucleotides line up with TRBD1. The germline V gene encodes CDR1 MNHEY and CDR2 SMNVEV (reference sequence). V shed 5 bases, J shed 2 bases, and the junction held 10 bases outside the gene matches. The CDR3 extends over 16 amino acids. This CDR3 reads CASSQGQGYEQETQYF. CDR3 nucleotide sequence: TGTGCCAGCAGTCAAGGACAGGGATACGAACAAGAGACCCAGTACTTC.

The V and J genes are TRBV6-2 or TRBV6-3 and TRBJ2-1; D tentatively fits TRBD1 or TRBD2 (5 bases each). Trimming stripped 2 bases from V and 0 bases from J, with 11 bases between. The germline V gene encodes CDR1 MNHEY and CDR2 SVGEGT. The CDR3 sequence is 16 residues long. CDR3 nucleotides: TGTGCCAGCAGTTACGCCAGGGACCCCTCCTACAATGAGCAGTTCTTC. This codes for CASSYARDPSYNEQFF.

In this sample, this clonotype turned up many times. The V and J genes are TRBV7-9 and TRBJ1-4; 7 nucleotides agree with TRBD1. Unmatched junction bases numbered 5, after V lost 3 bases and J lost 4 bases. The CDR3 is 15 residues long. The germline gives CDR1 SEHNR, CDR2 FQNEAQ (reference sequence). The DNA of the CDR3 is TGTGCCAGCAGCTTGGGACAGTTCAGTAATGAAAAACTGTTTTTT. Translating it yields CASSLGQFSNEKLFF. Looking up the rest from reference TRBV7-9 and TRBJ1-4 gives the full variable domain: DTGVSQNPRHKITKRGQNVTFRCDPISEHNRLYWYRQTLGQGPEFLTYFQNEAQLEKSRLLSDRFSAERPKGSFSTLEIQRTEQGDSAMYLCASSLGQFSNEKLFFGSGTQLSVL.